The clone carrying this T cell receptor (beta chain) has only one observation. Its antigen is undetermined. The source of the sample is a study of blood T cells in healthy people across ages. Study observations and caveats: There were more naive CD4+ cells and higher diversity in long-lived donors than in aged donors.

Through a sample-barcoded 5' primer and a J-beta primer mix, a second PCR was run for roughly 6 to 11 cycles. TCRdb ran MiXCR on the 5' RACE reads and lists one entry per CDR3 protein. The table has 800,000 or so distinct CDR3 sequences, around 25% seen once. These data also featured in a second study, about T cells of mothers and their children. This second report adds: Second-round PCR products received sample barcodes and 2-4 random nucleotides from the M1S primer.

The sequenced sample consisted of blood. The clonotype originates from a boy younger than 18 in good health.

The CDR3 region is CASLGLLGEQYF. The CDR3 DNA is TGTGCCAGCTTAGGTCTGCTAGGCGAGCAGTACTTC. The chain couples TRBV12-3 or TRBV12-4 to TRBJ2-7; no clear D gene. Between the trimmed V and J ends, which lost 8 bases and 6 bases, there was a span of 14 bases. This CDR3 is built from 12 residues.